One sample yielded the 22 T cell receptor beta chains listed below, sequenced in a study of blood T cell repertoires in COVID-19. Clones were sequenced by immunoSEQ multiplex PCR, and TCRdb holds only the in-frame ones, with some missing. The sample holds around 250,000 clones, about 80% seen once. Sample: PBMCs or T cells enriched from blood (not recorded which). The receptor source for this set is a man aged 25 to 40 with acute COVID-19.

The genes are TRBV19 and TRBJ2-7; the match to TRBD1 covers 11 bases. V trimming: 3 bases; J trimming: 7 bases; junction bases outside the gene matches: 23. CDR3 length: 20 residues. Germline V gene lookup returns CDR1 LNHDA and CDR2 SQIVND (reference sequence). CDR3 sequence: CASSIIPQDRGLQRHREQYV. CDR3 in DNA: TGTGCCAGTAGTATTATACCACAGGACAGGGGGCTTCAACGGCATAGGGAGCAGTACGTC.

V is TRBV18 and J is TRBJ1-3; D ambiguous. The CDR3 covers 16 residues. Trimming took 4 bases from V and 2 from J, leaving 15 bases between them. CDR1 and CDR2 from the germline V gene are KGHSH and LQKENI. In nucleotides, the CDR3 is TGTGCCAGCTCACTCCGGGAGGTCGGCACTGGAAACACCATATATTTT. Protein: CASSLREVGTGNTIYF.

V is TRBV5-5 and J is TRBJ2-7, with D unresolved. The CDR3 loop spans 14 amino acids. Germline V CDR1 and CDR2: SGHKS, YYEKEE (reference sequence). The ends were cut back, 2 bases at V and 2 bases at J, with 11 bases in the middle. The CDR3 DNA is TGTGCCAGCAGCTTAGTCCCTGCAGCCTACGAGCAGTACGTC. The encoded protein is CASSLVPAAYEQYV.

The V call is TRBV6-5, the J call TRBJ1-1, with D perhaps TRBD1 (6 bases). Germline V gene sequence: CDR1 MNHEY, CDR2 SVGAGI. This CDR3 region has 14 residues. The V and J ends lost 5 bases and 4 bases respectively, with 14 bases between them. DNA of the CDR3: TGTGCCAGCAGTAAGGGGGGGGAAGGCACTGAAGCTTTCTTT. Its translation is CASSKGGEGTEAFF.

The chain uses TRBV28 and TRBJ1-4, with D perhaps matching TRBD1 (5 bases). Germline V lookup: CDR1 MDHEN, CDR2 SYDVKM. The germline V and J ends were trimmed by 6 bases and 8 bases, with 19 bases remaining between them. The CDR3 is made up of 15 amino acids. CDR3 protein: CASSLGAGYREKLFF. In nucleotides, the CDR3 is TGTGCCAGCAGCCTGGGCGCAGGGTACAGGGAAAAACTGTTTTTT. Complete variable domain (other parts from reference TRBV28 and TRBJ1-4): DVKVTQSSRYLVKRTGEKVFLECVQDMDHENMFWYRQDPGLGLRLIYFSYDVKMKEKGDIPEGYSVSREKKERFSLILESASTNQTSMYLCASSLGAGYREKLFFGSGTQLSVL.

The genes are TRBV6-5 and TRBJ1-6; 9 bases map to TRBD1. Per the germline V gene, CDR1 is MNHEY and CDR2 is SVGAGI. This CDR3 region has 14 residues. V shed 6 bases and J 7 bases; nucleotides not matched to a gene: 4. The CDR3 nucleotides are TGTGCCAGCAGCCACGACAGGGGGAATTCACCCCTCCACTTT. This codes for CASSHDRGNSPLHF.

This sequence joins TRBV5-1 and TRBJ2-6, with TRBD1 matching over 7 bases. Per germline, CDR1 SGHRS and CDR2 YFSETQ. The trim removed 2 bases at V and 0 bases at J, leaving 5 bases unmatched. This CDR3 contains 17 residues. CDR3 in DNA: TGCGCCAGCAGCTTCGGGGACAGCCTCTCTGGGGCCAACGTCCTGACTTTC. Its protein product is CASSFGDSLSGANVLTF.

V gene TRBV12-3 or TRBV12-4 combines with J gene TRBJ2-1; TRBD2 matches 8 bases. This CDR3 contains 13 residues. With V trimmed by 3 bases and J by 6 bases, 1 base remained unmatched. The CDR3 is CASSFGGGNEQFF. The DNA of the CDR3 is TGTGCCAGCAGTTTCGGGGGGGGCAATGAGCAGTTCTTC.

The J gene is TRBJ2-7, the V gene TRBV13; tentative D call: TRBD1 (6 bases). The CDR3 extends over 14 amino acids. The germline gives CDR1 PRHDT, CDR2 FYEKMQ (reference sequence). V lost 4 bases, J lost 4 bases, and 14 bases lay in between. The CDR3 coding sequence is TGTGCCAGCAGCTCACAGGGCCTTCGGTACGAGCAGTACGTC. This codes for CASSSQGLRYEQYV.

The CDR3 here is CASSVATGQTSGNTIYF. CDR3 coding DNA: TGTGCCAGCAGCGTAGCTACGGGACAGACCTCTGGAAACACCATATATTTT. The chain is built from TRBV9 and TRBJ1-3, with 7 nucleotides matching TRBD1. J gave up 0 bases and V 0 bases, and 6 bases lay outside the gene matches. Germline V lookup: CDR1 SGDLS, CDR2 YYNGEE. The CDR3 contains 17 residues. Filled out from reference TRBV9 and TRBJ1-3, the complete variable domain reads DSGVTQTPKHLITATGQRVTLRCSPRSGDLSVYWYQQSLDQGLQFLIQYYNGEERAKGNILERFSAQQFPDLHSELNLSSLELGDSALYFCASSVATGQTSGNTIYFGEGSWLTVV.

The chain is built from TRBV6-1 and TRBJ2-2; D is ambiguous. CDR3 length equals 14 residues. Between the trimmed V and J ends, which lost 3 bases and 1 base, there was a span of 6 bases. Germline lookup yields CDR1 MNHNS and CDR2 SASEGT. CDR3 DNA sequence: TGTGCCAGCAGTGATGGCGGGAACACCGGGGAGCTGTTTTTT. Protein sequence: CASSDGGNTGELFF.

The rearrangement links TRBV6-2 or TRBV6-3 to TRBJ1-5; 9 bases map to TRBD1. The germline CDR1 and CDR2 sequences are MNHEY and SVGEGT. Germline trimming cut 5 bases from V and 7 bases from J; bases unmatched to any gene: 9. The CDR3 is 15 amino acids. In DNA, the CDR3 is TGTGCCAGCAGTAAATACGGACAGGGGAGCCAGCCCCAGCATTTT. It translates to CASSKYGQGSQPQHF.

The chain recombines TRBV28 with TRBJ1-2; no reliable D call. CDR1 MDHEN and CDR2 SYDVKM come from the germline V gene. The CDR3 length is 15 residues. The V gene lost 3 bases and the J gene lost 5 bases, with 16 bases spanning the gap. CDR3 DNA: TGTGCCAGCAGTTTTGTTGGGAGGCAGTATTATGGCTACACCTTC. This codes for CASSFVGRQYYGYTF.

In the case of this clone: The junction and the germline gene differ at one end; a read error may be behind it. For the CDR3, the DNA is TGTGCCAGCAGCCAAAGGACTAGCGGGAGGAGCTTT. It translates to CASSQRTSGRSF. The genes are TRBV7-2 and TRBJ2-3, with TRBD2 identical over 14 bases. From germline, CDR1 is SGHTA and CDR2 FQGNSA. The CDR3 sequence is 12 residues long.

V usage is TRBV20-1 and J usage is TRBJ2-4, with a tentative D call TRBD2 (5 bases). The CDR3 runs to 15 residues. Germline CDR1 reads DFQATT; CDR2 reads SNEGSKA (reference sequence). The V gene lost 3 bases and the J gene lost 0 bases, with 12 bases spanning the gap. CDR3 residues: CSASDRDLAKNIQYF. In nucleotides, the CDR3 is TGCAGTGCTAGTGATCGGGATCTAGCCAAAAACATTCAGTACTTC.

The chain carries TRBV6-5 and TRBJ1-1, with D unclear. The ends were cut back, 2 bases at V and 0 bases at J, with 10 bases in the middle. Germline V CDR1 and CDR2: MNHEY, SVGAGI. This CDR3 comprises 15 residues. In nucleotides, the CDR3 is TGTGCCAGCAGTTACCTCCGGGAGTTGAACACTGAAGCTTTCTTT. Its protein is CASSYLRELNTEAFF.

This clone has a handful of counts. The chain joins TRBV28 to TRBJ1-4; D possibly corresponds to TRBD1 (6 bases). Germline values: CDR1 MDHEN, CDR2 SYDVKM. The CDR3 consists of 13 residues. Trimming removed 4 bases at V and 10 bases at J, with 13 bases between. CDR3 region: CASSYQGLGKLFF. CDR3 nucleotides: TGTGCCAGCAGTTACCAGGGGCTAGGAAAACTGTTTTTT.

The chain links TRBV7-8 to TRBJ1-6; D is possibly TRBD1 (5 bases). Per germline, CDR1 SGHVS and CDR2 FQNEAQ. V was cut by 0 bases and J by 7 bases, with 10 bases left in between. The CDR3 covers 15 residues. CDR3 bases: TGTGCCAGCAGCTTAGCCGGGGGATCAAATTCACCCCTCCACTTT. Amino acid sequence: CASSLAGGSNSPLHF.

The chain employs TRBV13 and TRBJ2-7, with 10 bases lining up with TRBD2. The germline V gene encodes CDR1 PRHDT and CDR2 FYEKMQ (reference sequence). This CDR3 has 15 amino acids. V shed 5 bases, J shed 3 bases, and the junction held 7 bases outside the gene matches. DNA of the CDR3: TGTGCCAGCAGCCCTTTGGAGCGGGAGGGCTACGAGCAGTACGTC. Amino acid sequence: CASSPLEREGYEQYV.

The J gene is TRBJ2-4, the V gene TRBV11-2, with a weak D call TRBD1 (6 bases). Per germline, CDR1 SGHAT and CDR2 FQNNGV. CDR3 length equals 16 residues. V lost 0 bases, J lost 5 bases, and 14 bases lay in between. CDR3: CASSLDKYRAQNIQYF. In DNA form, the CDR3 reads TGTGCCAGCAGCTTAGATAAGTACAGGGCCCAAAACATTCAGTACTTC.

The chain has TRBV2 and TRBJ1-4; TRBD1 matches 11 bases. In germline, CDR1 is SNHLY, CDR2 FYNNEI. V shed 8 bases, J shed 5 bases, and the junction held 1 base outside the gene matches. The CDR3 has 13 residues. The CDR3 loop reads CASGTGGNEKLFF. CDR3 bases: TGTGCCAGCGGGACAGGGGGGAATGAAAAACTGTTTTTT.

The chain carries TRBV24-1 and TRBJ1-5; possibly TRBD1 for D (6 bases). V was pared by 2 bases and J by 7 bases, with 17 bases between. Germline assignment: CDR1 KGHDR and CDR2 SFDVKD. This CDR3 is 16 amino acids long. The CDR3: CATSDSRAGARQPQHF. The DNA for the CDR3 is TGTGCCACCAGTGATTCCCGGGCAGGGGCGCGACAGCCCCAGCATTTT.